This record looks at one T cell receptor (beta chain) sequence and its context. Its specificity is not known. The data belong to a study of vaccination effects on CD4 cells after COVID-19. Study observations and caveats: Early timepoints after infection were absent, and convalescent patients were few in the study.

This table comes from immunoSEQ multiplex PCR, and its TCRdb copy is limited to in-frame clones, with some not included. Of some 8,000 clones in the sample, approximately 72% are singletons; the top ten hold roughly 12%. Unmatched junction bases numbered 7, after V lost 6 bases and J lost 6 bases. Germline assignment: CDR1 KGHSH and CDR2 LQKENI. The CDR3 loop spans 15 amino acids. Viral peptide pool expansion of antigen-specific CD4+ T cells preceded sequencing in the ViraFEST assay. When nine to ten days of culture had elapsed, CD4+ T cells were isolated. Recipients of the vaccine had no prior SARS-CoV-2 infection and negative nucleocapsid antibodies. IL-2 medium was substituted for half the medium on days 3 and 7.

This specimen was CD4+ T cells from PBMCs cultured with HCoV-229E spike peptides, taken before COVID-19 vaccination. This receptor was obtained from a human donor who received a COVID-19 vaccine. The chain is built from TRBV18 and TRBJ2-7; TRBD2 matches 14 bases. CDR3 region: CASSLGLAGGLEQYF. Here the CDR3 DNA reads TGTGCCAGCTCCCTTGGACTAGCGGGGGGCCTCGAGCAGTACTTC. Complete variable domain (other parts from reference TRBV18 and TRBJ2-7): NAGVMQNPRHLVRRRGQEARLRCSPMKGHSHVYWYRQLPEEGLKFMVYLQKENIIDESGMPKERFSAEFPKEGPSILRIQQVVRGDSAAYFCASSLGLAGGLEQYFGPGTRLTVT.